Shown below are 29 T cell receptor beta chains from a single sample sequenced in a study of chemoradiotherapy in HPV16-positive cancers. TCRdb's copy holds only in-frame clones and misses some; the assay was immunoSEQ multiplex PCR. Altogether about 22,000 clones are present, roughly 92% being singletons, with the ten largest covering 15% to 20%. The sample consisted of blood, taken from a patient who underwent chemoradiotherapy. The receptors were gathered from a human donor with HPV-associated anogenital cancer.

The chain uses TRBV11-2 and TRBJ2-7; D is ambiguous. The CDR3 runs 12 residues. CDR1 and CDR2 from the germline V gene are SGHAT and FQNNGV. The ends were cut back, 5 bases at V and 5 bases at J, with 10 bases in the middle. CDR3 sequence reads: CASSPFSDEQYF. The CDR3 coding sequence is TGTGCCAGCAGCCCCTTTTCGGACGAGCAGTACTTC.

This sequence joins TRBV6-1 and TRBJ1-1; TRBD1 is a possible D gene (5 bases). CDR1 and CDR2 from the germline V gene are MNHNS and SASEGT. The CDR3 has 13 amino acids. Deletions cut 2 bases from V and 7 bases from J, with 11 bases between. The CDR3 sequence: CASSEFLRDEAFF. The CDR3, as DNA: TGTGCCAGCAGTGAATTTCTCAGGGATGAAGCTTTCTTT.

The chain joins TRBV5-1 to TRBJ2-7; D could derive from TRBD1 or TRBD2 (5 bases each). The germline V gene encodes CDR1 SGHRS and CDR2 YFSETQ. The CDR3 is made up of 17 amino acids. With 4 bases removed from V and 5 bases from J, the gap between germline ends came to 25 bases. Here the CDR3 DNA reads TGCGCCAGCAGCCCAGTCGCCGGGACGGGCTCATTCCACGAGCAGTACTTC. This encodes CASSPVAGTGSFHEQYF.

The rearrangement links TRBV10-3 to TRBJ2-7; D possibly uses TRBD1 or TRBD2 (5 bases each). Trimming took off 4 bases at V and 1 base at J, with 14 bases between the two ends. CDR3 length: 15 amino acids. Germline-derived CDR1 and CDR2 are ENHRY and SYGVKD. CDR3 sequence (DNA): TGTGCCATCAGTGGTCCCTCGGGGACGTCCTACGAGCAGTACTTC. As protein: CAISGPSGTSYEQYF.

V usage is TRBV6-6 and J usage is TRBJ2-1; 7 bases are a match to TRBD1. The V segment lost 6 bases and the J segment 7 bases; nucleotides outside the gene matches: 15. Germline CDR1 and CDR2: MNHNY and SVGAGI (reference sequence). The CDR3 is 16 amino acids. CDR3 loop: CASRTDRVGRDNEQFF. CDR3 in DNA: TGTGCCAGCAGAACCGACAGGGTCGGACGAGATAATGAGCAGTTCTTC.

The J gene is TRBJ2-7, the V gene TRBV6-5, with D possibly being TRBD1 or TRBD2 (5 bases each). Trimming left V 6 bases short and J 3 bases short, with 12 bases between. Per the germline V gene, CDR1 is MNHEY and CDR2 is SVGAGI. The CDR3 runs 13 residues. CDR3 protein: CASRKWGNYEQYF. The CDR3 DNA follows: TGTGCCAGCAGGAAGTGGGGGAACTACGAGCAGTACTTC.

This chain joins TRBV13 and TRBJ2-3; D is ambiguous. Trimming removed 1 base at V and 2 bases at J, with 10 bases between. This CDR3 region has 15 residues. Germline CDR1 is PRHDT and CDR2 is FYEKMQ (reference sequence). The CDR3 DNA reads TGTGCCAGCAGCTTAGCCCTTGGCCCCACAGATACGCAGTATTTT. This translates into CASSLALGPTDTQYF.

The rearrangement joins TRBV20-1 to TRBJ1-2, with unresolved D. The ends were cut back, 3 bases at V and 10 bases at J, with 3 bases in the middle. CDR1 DFQATT and CDR2 SNEGSKA come from the germline V gene (reference sequence). The CDR3 sequence is 8 residues long. CDR3 DNA sequence: TGCAGTGCTAGTGTCTACACCTTC. Translated: CSASVYTF.

The J gene is TRBJ2-7, the V gene TRBV6-6; 7 bases fit TRBD2. This CDR3 comprises 15 residues. Germline CDR1 and CDR2: MNHNY and SVGAGI (reference sequence). V dropped 6 bases and J dropped 3; count of bases not matched to a gene: 11. The CDR3 reads CASSRRGGRSYEQYF. The CDR3 nucleotides read TGTGCCAGCAGCCGCCGTGGCGGGAGAAGCTACGAGCAGTACTTC.

J is TRBJ1-3 and V is TRBV29-1; D gene uncertain. Trimming left V 6 bases short and J 5 bases short, with 11 bases between. Per germline, CDR1 SQVTM and CDR2 ANQGSEA. This CDR3 contains 12 residues. CDR3 DNA: TGCAGCGTCCGGGTCGGGAGAAACACCATATATTTT. It encodes CSVRVGRNTIYF.

The chain couples TRBV28 to TRBJ1-4, with 8 bases matching TRBD1. Germline trimming cut 6 bases from V and 6 bases from J; bases unmatched to any gene: 9. The CDR3 spans 15 residues. Germline CDR1 MDHEN, CDR2 SYDVKM. The CDR3, as DNA: TGTGCCAGCAGACCCTTCTGGGGACAGGATGAAAAACTGTTTTTT. Its translation: CASRPFWGQDEKLFF.

This clone was counted between two and nine times. The gene calls are TRBV19 and TRBJ1-5, with a tentative D call TRBD1 (5 bases). The length of the CDR3 is 14 residues. Germline V lookup: CDR1 LNHDA, CDR2 SQIVND (reference sequence). V shed 5 bases and J shed 10 bases, with 18 bases lying between them. CDR3 sequence (DNA): TGTGCCAGTAGTGCGCAGGGTAAAATCAGCCCCCAGCATTTT. Encoded protein: CASSAQGKISPQHF.

The V call is TRBV18, the J call TRBJ1-5; perhaps TRBD1 as D (5 bases). Trimming stripped 2 bases from V and 4 bases from J, with 18 bases between. CDR3 length: 17 residues. In germline, CDR1 is KGHSH, CDR2 LQKENI. CDR3 sequence: CASSPEGQGGWNQPQHF. CDR3 coding DNA: TGTGCCAGCTCACCAGAGGGTCAGGGTGGATGGAATCAGCCCCAGCATTTT.

The chain couples TRBV29-1 to TRBJ2-7, with D possibly being TRBD2 (6 bases). The CDR3 contains 11 residues. V was trimmed by 6 bases and J by 2 bases, leaving 8 bases between them. CDR1 is SQVTM, CDR2 ANQGSEA, per germline. The CDR3 region is CSVRLAYEQYF. CDR3 DNA: TGCAGCGTGAGACTAGCCTACGAGCAGTACTTC.

The chain joins TRBV6-6 to TRBJ2-3; D is perhaps TRBD2 (5 bases). The CDR3 totals 15 residues. The ends were cut back, 4 bases at V and 0 bases at J, with 11 bases in the middle. Germline CDR1 is MNHNY and CDR2 is SVGAGI (reference sequence). In nucleotides, the CDR3 is TGTGCCAGCAGTTCCATCGGCGGGAGCACAGATACGCAGTATTTT. Amino acids: CASSSIGGSTDTQYF.

A note on this clone: At one end, the junction sequence differs from germline, possibly due to a read error. The genes are TRBV25-1 and TRBJ2-4; D unclear. The CDR3 runs 13 residues. Germline V CDR1 and CDR2: MGHDK, SYGVNS. The CDR3 nucleotides read TGTGCCAGCAGTGATTTTACAGACAAGATAACGGACTTC. This gives the protein CASSDFTDKITDF.

J is TRBJ1-2 and V is TRBV28; perhaps TRBD1 as D (5 bases). V lost 6 bases and J lost 4, with 18 bases in between. This CDR3 is 15 amino acids long. CDR1 is MDHEN and CDR2 is SYDVKM in the germline V gene. Written as DNA, the CDR3 is TGTGCCAGCAGGGTGGGACTTTCTAACGGCTATGGCTACACCTTC. Residues: CASRVGLSNGYGYTF.

This chain joins TRBV6-5 and TRBJ1-1; TRBD1 agrees at 8 bases. This CDR3 spans 13 amino acids. The germline gives CDR1 MNHEY, CDR2 SVGAGI. The ends lost 6 bases at V and 6 bases at J; junction bases unmatched: 6. CDR3 DNA: TGTGCCAGCAGCCGACAGGGGCCACCTGAAGCTTTCTTT. It codes for CASSRQGPPEAFF.

This chain connects TRBV27 to TRBJ2-7, with 9 bases fitting TRBD2. The CDR3 is made up of 14 amino acids. V trimming: 3 bases; J trimming: 3 bases; junction bases outside the gene matches: 3. Germline V gene data show CDR1 as MNHEY and CDR2 as SMNVEV (reference sequence). The DNA of the CDR3 is TGTGCCAGCAGTTTGGGCGGGAGGGTCTACGAGCAGTACTTC. It specifies CASSLGGRVYEQYF.

The V gene is TRBV7-2, the J gene TRBJ2-4; 7 nucleotides line up with TRBD1. CDR1 SGHTA and CDR2 FQGNSA come from the germline V gene. The CDR3 runs 16 residues. V lost 5 bases and J lost 2; bases outside the gene matches: 9. The CDR3 here is CASSPRQGFPKNIQYF. As DNA, the CDR3 is TGTGCCAGCAGCCCCAGACAGGGTTTTCCCAAAAACATTCAGTACTTC. Variable domain in full (rest from reference TRBV7-2 and TRBJ2-4): GAGVSQSPSNKVTEKGKDVELRCDPISGHTALYWYRQSLGQGLEFLIYFQGNSAPDKSGLPSDRFSAERTGGSVSTLTIQRTQQEDSAVYLCASSPRQGFPKNIQYFGAGTRLSVL.

The chain links TRBV5-4 to TRBJ1-2; 8 bases agree with TRBD1. Trimming took 1 base from V and 2 from J; bases not matched to a gene: 1. Germline-derived CDR1 and CDR2 are SGHNT and YYREEE (reference sequence). The CDR3 covers 14 residues. CDR3 region: CASSLPGGNYGYTF. DNA of the CDR3: TGTGCCAGCAGCTTGCCAGGGGGCAACTATGGCTACACCTTC. Supplemented by reference TRBV5-4 and TRBJ1-2, the full variable domain reads ETGVTQSPTHLIKTRGQQVTLRCSSQSGHNTVSWYQQALGQGPQFIFQYYREEENGRGNFPPRFSGLQFPNYSSELNVNALELDDSALYLCASSLPGGNYGYTFGSGTRLTVV.

V gene TRBV5-5 combines with J gene TRBJ1-1; no clear D gene. This CDR3 comprises 11 residues. Trimming stripped 0 bases from V and 9 bases from J, with 6 bases between. The germline gives CDR1 SGHKS, CDR2 YYEKEE (reference sequence). In DNA form, the CDR3 reads TGTGCCAGCAGCTTGGGGGTTCAAGCTTTCTTT. This gives the protein CASSLGVQAFF. Full variable domain (missing parts from reference TRBV5-5 and TRBJ1-1): DAGVTQSPTHLIKTRGQQVTLRCSPISGHKSVSWYQQVLGQGPQFIFQYYEKEERGRGNFPDRFSARQFPNYSSELNVNALLLGDSALYLCASSLGVQAFFGQGTRLTVV.

The chain is built from TRBV7-2 and TRBJ2-3; TRBD2 aligns across 12 bases. This CDR3 is built from 16 residues. Losses at the gene ends were 5 bases for V and 2 bases for J; bases not matched to a gene: 5. Germline CDR1 and CDR2: SGHTA and FQGNSA. CDR3 nucleotide sequence: TGTGCCAGCAGCGAAGGACTAGCGGGAACCACAGATACGCAGTATTTT. It translates to CASSEGLAGTTDTQYF.

The chain is built from TRBV7-2 and TRBJ2-3; no clear D gene. V was cut by 3 bases and J by 1 base, with 8 bases left in between. The length of the CDR3 is 14 residues. The germline CDR1 and CDR2 sequences are SGHTA and FQGNSA. Written as DNA, the CDR3 is TGTGCCAGCAGCTTGGATGGGGGCACAGATACGCAGTATTTT. This gives the protein CASSLDGGTDTQYF.

The sample holds one count of this clone. This chain connects TRBV18 to TRBJ2-7, with D unclear. The CDR3 runs 12 residues. Deletions cut 6 bases from V and 5 bases from J, with 11 bases between. Germline-derived CDR1 and CDR2 are KGHSH and LQKENI. CDR3 sequence (DNA): TGTGCCAGCTCTACTCCGTCTAACGAGCAGTACTTC. This gives the protein CASSTPSNEQYF.

The genes are TRBV14 and TRBJ2-4, with D unresolved. CDR1 and CDR2 (germline): SGHDN, FVKESK. The V end was cut by 0 bases, the J end by 6 bases, with 12 bases between. The CDR3 contains 15 residues. CDR3 bases: TGTGCCAGCAGCCAAGATGGCGGTTGGACAAACATTCAGTACTTC. Its translation is CASSQDGGWTNIQYF.

The chain uses TRBV4-3 and TRBJ2-3, with 8 bases that match TRBD2. Germline assignment: CDR1 LGHNA and CDR2 YSLEER. V lost 4 bases, J lost 2 bases, and 5 bases stayed unmatched. The CDR3 runs to 15 residues. The CDR3 nucleotides are TGCGCCAGCAGCCTCGGGACTAGTCTCACAGATACGCAGTATTTT. It yields the protein CASSLGTSLTDTQYF.

The chain is built from TRBV4-1 and TRBJ2-2; 7 bases fit TRBD1. J lost 4 bases, V lost 2 bases, and 7 bases had no gene match. CDR1 and CDR2 (germline): MGHRA, YSYEKL. The CDR3 is 16 residues long. The CDR3 nucleotides are TGCGCCAGCAGCCAATTCGGGACAGCTATCACCGGGGAGCTGTTTTTT. Residues: CASSQFGTAITGELFF.

The V gene is TRBV7-3, the J gene TRBJ2-3; no reliable D call. This CDR3 is 16 amino acids long. Germline V CDR1 and CDR2: SGHTA, FQGTGA. V shed 0 bases and J shed 1 base, with 11 bases lying between them. CDR3: CASSLTGGVGTDTQYF. CDR3 nucleotides: TGTGCCAGCAGCTTAACAGGTGGGGTAGGCACAGATACGCAGTATTTT.